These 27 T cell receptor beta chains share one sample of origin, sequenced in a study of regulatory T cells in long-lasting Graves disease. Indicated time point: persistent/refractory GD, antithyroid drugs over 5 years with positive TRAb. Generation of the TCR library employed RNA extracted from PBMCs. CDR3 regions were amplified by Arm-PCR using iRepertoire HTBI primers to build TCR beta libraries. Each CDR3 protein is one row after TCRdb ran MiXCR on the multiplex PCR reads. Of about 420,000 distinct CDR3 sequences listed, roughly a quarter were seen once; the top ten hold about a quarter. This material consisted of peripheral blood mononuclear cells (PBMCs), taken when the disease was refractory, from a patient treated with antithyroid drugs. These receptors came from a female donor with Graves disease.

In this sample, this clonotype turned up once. The CDR3 sequence: CASSYSKENIQYF. In DNA, the CDR3 is TGTGCCAGCAGTTACTCGAAGGAAAACATTCAGTACTTC. The rearrangement links TRBV6-5 to TRBJ2-4; D is undetermined. Germline values: CDR1 MNHEY, CDR2 SVGAGI. The CDR3 runs 13 residues. V lost 0 bases and J lost 5, with 5 bases in between.

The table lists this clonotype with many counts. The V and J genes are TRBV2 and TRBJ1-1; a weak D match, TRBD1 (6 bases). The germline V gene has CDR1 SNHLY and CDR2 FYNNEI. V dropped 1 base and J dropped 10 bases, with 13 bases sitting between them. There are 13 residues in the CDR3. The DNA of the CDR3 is TGTGCCAGCAGTGAAGAGTCCAGGGGAGGAGCTTTCTTT. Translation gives CASSEESRGGAFF.

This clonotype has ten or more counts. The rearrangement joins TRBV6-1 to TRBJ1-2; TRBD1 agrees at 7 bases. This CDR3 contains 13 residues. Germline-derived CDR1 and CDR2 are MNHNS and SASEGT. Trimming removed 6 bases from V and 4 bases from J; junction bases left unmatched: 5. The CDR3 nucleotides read TGTGCCAGCAGGCCCGACAGGGCCTATGGCTACACCTTC. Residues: CASRPDRAYGYTF.

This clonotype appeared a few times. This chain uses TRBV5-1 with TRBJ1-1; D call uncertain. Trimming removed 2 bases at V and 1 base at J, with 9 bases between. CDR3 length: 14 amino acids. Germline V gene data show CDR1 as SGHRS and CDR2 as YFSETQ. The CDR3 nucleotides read TGCGCCAGCAGCTTTGCACAGCAGAACACTGAAGCTTTCTTT. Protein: CASSFAQQNTEAFF.

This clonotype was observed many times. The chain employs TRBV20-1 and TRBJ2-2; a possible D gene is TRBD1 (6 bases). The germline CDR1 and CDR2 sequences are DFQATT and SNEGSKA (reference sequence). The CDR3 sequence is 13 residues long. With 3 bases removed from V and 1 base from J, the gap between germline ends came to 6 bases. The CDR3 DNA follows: TGCAGTGCTAGGACAGGGAACACCGGGGAGCTGTTTTTT. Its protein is CSARTGNTGELFF.

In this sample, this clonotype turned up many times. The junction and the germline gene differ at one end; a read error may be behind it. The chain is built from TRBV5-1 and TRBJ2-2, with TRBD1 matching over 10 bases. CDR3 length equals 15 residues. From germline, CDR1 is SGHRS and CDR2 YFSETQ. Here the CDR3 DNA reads TGTGCCAGCAGCCGAGGACAGGGGGGCACCGGGGAGCTGTTTTTT. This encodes CASSRGQGGTGELFF.

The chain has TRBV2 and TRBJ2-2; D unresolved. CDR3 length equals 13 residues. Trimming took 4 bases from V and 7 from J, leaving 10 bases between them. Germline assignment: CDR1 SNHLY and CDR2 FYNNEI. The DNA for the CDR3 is TGTGCCAGCAGTGGAAAAATGGGCGGGGAGCTGTTTTTT. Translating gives CASSGKMGGELFF.

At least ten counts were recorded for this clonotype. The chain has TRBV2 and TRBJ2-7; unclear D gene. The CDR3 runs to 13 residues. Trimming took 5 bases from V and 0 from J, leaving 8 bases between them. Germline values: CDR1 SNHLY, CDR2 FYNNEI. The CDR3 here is CASSPSASYEQYF. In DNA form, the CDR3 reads TGTGCCAGCAGTCCGAGCGCCTCCTACGAGCAGTACTTC.

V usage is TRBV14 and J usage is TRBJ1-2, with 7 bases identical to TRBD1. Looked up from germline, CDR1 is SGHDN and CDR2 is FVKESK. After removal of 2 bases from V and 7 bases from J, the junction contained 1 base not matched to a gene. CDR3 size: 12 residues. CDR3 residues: CASSQTGVGYTF. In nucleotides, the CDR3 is TGTGCCAGCAGCCAAACAGGGGTTGGCTACACCTTC.

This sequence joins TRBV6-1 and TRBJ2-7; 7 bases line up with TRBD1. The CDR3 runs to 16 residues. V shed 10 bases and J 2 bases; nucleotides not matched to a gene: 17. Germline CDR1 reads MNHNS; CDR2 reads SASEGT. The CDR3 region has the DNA TGTGCCACCATGATAGGCCCAACAGGGGTCCCCTACGAGCAGTACTTC. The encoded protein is CATMIGPTGVPYEQYF.

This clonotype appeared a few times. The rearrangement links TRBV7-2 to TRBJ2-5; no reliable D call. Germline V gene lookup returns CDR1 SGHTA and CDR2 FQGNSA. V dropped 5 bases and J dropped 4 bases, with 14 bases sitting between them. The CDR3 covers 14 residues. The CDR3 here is CASSPPGVRETQYF. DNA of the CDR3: TGTGCCAGCAGCCCCCCCGGCGTAAGAGAGACCCAGTACTTC.

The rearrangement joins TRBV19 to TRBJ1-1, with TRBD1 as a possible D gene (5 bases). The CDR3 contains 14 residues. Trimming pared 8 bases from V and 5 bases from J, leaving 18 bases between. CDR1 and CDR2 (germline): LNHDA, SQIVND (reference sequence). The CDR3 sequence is CASRPGPSLTEAFF. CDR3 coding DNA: TGTGCCAGTCGACCGGGACCAAGCCTGACTGAAGCTTTCTTT.

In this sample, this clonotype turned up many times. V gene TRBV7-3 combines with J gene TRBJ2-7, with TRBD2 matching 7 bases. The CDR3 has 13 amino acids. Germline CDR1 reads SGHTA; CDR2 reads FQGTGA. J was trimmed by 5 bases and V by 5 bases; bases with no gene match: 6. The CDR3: CASSQGLYNEQYF. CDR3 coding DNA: TGTGCCAGCAGCCAGGGACTATACAACGAGCAGTACTTC.

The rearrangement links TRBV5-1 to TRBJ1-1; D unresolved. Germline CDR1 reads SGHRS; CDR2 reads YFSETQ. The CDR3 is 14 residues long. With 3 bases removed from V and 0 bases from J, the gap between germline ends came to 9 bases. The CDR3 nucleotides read TGCGCCAGCAGCTGGCAAGATATGAACACTGAAGCTTTCTTT. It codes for CASSWQDMNTEAFF.

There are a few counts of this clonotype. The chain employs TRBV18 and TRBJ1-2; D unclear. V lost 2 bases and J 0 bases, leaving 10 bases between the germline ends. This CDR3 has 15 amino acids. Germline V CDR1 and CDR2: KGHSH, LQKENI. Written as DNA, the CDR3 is TGTGCCAGCTCACCAGTATATTCAGCTAACTATGGCTACACCTTC. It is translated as CASSPVYSANYGYTF.

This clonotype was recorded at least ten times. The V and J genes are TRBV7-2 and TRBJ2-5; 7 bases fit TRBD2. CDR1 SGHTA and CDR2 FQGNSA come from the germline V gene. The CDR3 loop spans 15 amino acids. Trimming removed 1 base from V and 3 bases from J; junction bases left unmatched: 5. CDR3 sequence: CASSLEPSGKETQYF. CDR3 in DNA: TGTGCCAGCAGCTTAGAACCTAGCGGAAAAGAGACCCAGTACTTC.

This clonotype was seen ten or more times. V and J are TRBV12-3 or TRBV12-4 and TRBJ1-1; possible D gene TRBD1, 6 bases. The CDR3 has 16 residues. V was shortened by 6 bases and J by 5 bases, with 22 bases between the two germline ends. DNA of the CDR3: TGTGCCAGCAGCCCCGAGGGGTGGGGGGCGCAGACTGAAGCTTTCTTT. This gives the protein CASSPEGWGAQTEAFF.

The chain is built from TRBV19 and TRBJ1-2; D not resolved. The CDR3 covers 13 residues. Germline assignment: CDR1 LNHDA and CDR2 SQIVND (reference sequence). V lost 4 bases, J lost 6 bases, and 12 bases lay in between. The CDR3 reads CASSSRPEDGYTF. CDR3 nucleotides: TGTGCCAGTAGTAGCCGACCAGAGGATGGCTACACCTTC.

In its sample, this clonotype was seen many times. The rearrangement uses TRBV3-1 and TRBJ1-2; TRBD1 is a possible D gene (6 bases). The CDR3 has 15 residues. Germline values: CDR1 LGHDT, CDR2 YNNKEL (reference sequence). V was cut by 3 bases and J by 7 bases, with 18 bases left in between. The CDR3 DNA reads TGTGCCAGCAGCCAGTTGCGGGGCGGACAGATTGGCTACACCTTC. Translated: CASSQLRGGQIGYTF. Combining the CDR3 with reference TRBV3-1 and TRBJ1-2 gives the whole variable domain DTAVSQTPKYLVTQMGNDKSIKCEQNLGHDTMYWYKQDSKKFLKIMFSYNNKELIINETVPNRFSPKSPDKAHLNLHINSLELGDSAVYFCASSQLRGGQIGYTFGSGTRLTVV.

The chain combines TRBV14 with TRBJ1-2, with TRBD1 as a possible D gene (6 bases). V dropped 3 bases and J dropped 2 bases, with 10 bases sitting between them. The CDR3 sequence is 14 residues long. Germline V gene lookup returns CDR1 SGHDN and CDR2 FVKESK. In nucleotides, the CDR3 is TGTGCCAGCAGCCATATAGACAGGAACTATGGCTACACCTTC. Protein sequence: CASSHIDRNYGYTF.

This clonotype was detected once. CDR3 DNA: TGTGCCAGCAGTCAACGGCAGACAGGGACCCTACAAGAGACCCAGTACTTC. Its translation: CASSQRQTGTLQETQYF. The rearrangement uses TRBV6-1 and TRBJ2-5, with 7 nucleotides matching TRBD1. The trim removed 5 bases at V and 2 bases at J, leaving 14 bases unmatched. The CDR3 length is 17 residues. The germline V gene has CDR1 MNHNS and CDR2 SASEGT.

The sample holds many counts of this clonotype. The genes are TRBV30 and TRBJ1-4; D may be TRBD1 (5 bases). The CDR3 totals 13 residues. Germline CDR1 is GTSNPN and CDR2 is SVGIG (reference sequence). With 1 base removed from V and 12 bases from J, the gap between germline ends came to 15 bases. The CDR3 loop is CAWSDTGRGELFF. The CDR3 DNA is TGTGCCTGGAGTGACACAGGTCGAGGTGAACTGTTTTTT.

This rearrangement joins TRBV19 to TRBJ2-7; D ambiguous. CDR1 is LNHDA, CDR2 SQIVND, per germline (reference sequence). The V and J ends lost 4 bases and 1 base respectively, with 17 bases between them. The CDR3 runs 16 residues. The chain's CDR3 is CASSTYRSGGSYEQYF. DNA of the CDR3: TGTGCCAGTAGTACATATCGGTCAGGCGGTTCCTACGAGCAGTACTTC.

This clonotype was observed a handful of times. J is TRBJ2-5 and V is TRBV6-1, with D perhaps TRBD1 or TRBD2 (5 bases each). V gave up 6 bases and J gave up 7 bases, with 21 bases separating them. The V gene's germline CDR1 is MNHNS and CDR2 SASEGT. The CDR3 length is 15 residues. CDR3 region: CASSRYSGAQGTQYF. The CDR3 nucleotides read TGTGCCAGCAGCCGATATTCCGGGGCTCAGGGGACCCAGTACTTC.

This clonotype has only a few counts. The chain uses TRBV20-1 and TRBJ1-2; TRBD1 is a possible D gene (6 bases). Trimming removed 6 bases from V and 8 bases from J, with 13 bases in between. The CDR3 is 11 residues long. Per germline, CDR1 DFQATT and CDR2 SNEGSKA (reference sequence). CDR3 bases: TGCAGTGCCCTACAGGGTGAGGGCTACACCTTC. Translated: CSALQGEGYTF.

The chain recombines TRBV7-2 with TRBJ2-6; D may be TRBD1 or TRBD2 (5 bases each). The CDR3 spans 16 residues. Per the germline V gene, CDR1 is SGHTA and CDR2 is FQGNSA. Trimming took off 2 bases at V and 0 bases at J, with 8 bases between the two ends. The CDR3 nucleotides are TGTGCCAGCAGCTTATGGGGGTACTCTGGGGCCAACGTCCTGACTTTC. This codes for CASSLWGYSGANVLTF.

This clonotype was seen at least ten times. In DNA form, the CDR3 reads TGTGCCAGCAGTTACCTCCATGGTGGGGGTCGCGGCTATGGCTACACCTTC. As protein: CASSYLHGGGRGYGYTF. The chain uses TRBV6-5 and TRBJ1-2, with D maybe TRBD1 (5 bases). V was clipped by 2 bases and J by 4 bases, with 20 bases between them. Germline V gives CDR1 MNHEY, CDR2 SVGAGI. The CDR3 is 17 amino acids.